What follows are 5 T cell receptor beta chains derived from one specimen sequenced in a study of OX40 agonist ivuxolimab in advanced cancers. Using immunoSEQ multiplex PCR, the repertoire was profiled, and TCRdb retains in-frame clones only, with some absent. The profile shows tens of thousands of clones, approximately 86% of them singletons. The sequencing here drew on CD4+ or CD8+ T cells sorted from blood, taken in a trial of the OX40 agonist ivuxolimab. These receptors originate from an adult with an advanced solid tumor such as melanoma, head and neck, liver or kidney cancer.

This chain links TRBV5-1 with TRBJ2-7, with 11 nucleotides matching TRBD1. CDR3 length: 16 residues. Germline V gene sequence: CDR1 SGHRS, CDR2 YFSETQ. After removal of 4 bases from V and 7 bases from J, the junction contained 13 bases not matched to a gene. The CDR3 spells CASSHTRTGGAGEQYF. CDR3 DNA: TGCGCCAGCAGCCACACAAGGACAGGGGGCGCGGGGGAGCAGTACTTC. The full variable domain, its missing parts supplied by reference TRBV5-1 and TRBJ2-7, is KAGVTQTPRYLIKTRGQQVTLSCSPISGHRSVSWYQQTPGQGLQFLFEYFSETQRNKGNFPGRFSGRQFSNSRSEMNVSTLELGDSALYLCASSHTRTGGAGEQYFGPGTRLTVT.

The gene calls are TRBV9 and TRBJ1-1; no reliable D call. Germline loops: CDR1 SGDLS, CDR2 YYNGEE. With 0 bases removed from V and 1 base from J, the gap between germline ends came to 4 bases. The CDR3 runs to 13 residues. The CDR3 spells CASSVAGNTEAFF. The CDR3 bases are TGTGCCAGCAGCGTAGCGGGGAACACTGAAGCTTTCTTT.

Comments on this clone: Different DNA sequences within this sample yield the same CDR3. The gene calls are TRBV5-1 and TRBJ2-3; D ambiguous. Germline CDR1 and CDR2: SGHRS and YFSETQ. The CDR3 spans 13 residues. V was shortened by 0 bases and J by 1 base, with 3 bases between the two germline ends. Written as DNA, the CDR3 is TGCGCCAGCAGCTTGGGAGGCACAGATACGCAGTATTTT. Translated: CASSLGGTDTQYF.

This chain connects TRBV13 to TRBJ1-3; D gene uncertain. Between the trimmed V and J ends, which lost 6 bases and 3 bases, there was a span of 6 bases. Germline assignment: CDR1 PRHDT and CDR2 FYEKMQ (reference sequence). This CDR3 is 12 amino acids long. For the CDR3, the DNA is TGTGCCAGCAGATTCAGTGGAAACACCATATATTTT. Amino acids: CASRFSGNTIYF.

DNA of the CDR3: TGTGCCAGCAGCTTAGAGGCGGGAGTTGGTTATGAGCAGTTCTTC. Its protein is CASSLEAGVGYEQFF. The rearrangement links TRBV7-9 to TRBJ2-1, with 7 positions matching TRBD2. Germline V gives CDR1 SEHNR, CDR2 FQNEAQ (reference sequence). Unmatched junction bases numbered 8, after V lost 1 base and J lost 8 bases. This CDR3 is built from 15 residues.